This passage covers 23 T cell receptor beta chains from one sample sequenced in a study of shared clonotypes between healthy human individuals (dated by TCRdb to about 2020). The protocol used for the library was the immunoSEQ multiplex PCR assay. TCRdb re-hosts the immuneACCESS table, in-frame sequences only. Its copies lack some clones; in the studies checked, an unresolved V gene accounts for under half of them, and the cause for the rest is not known. This sample is represented by more than 400,000 clones; about 85% of them were singletons. The ten largest account for more than 9.5% of the sample. Sequenced sample: PBMCs. All receptors derive from a woman between 40 and 50 years old in good health. Some clones in this sample may be carry-over from other donors' samples.

The chain couples TRBV9 to TRBJ1-2; D perhaps matches TRBD1 (6 bases). The ends were cut back, 3 bases at V and 1 base at J, with 7 bases in the middle. CDR3 size: 13 residues. Germline V CDR1 and CDR2: SGDLS, YYNGEE. CDR3 nucleotides: TGTGCCAGCAGCGACAGGGATAACTATGGCTACACCTTC. Its protein product is CASSDRDNYGYTF.

The chain links TRBV7-9 to TRBJ2-5; 10 bases fit TRBD2. Germline lookup yields CDR1 SEHNR and CDR2 FQNEAQ (reference sequence). There are 16 residues in the CDR3. After removal of 0 bases from V and 4 bases from J, the junction contained 5 bases not matched to a gene. This CDR3 is CASSLAMPSGRETQYF. The CDR3 nucleotides read TGTGCCAGCAGCTTAGCCATGCCTAGCGGGAGAGAGACCCAGTACTTC.

The rearrangement uses TRBV10-3 and TRBJ2-3; TRBD2 aligns across 7 bases. There are 15 residues in the CDR3. Trimming took 10 bases from V and 3 from J; bases not matched to a gene: 13. Germline lookup yields CDR1 ENHRY and CDR2 SYGVKD. CDR3 DNA: TGTGCCACCTCTTCCTTGGCGGGAGCGACAGATACGCAGTATTTT. Translation gives CATSSLAGATDTQYF.

This clone was seen a handful of times. The chain links TRBV11-2 to TRBJ2-7, with D possibly TRBD2 on 5 matching bases. The V gene's germline CDR1 is SGHAT and CDR2 FQNNGV. V shed 3 bases and J shed 4 bases, with 16 bases lying between them. The CDR3 length is 15 residues. As DNA, the CDR3 is TGTGCCAGCAGCTTTCTGACAATCGGGAATTACGAGCAGTACTTC. This sequence encodes CASSFLTIGNYEQYF. The full variable domain, completed using reference TRBV11-2 and TRBJ2-7, is EAGVAQSPRYKIIEKRQSVAFWCNPISGHATLYWYQQILGQGPKLLIQFQNNGVVDDSQLPKDRFSAERLKGVDSTLKIQPAKLEDSAVYLCASSFLTIGNYEQYFGPGTRLTVT.

V is TRBV5-1 and J is TRBJ2-7; a weak D match, TRBD1 (5 bases). Trimming left V 1 base short and J 1 base short, with 9 bases between. The CDR3 contains 14 residues. Germline CDR1 SGHRS, CDR2 YFSETQ. The CDR3 here is CASSLLQGSYEQYF. CDR3 nucleotides: TGCGCCAGCAGCTTGTTGCAGGGTTCCTACGAGCAGTACTTC.

Only a few counts were recorded for this clone. V is TRBV6-1 and J is TRBJ1-5; D is uncertain. This CDR3 region has 12 residues. Germline V gives CDR1 MNHNS, CDR2 SASEGT. The V end was cut by 4 bases, the J end by 4 bases, with 5 bases between. CDR3 bases: TGTGCCAGCAGTGTGGGGAATCAGCCCCAGCATTTT. Its protein is CASSVGNQPQHF.

The rearrangement joins TRBV7-2 to TRBJ2-1; tentative D call: TRBD2 (5 bases). Germline V gene sequence: CDR1 SGHTA, CDR2 FQGNSA. Between the trimmed V and J ends, which lost 5 bases and 12 bases, there was a span of 17 bases. The CDR3 has 13 residues. CDR3: CASSLWNLRGQFF. For the CDR3, the DNA is TGTGCCAGCAGCCTATGGAACCTCCGGGGGCAGTTCTTC.

The V call is TRBV4-3, the J call TRBJ2-2, with TRBD2 identical over 10 bases. The trim removed 0 bases at V and 6 bases at J, leaving 4 bases unmatched. This CDR3 comprises 16 residues. Germline CDR1 and CDR2: LGHNA and YSLEER. The CDR3: CASSQDLAGAPGELFF. The CDR3 DNA reads as TGCGCCAGCAGCCAAGATCTAGCGGGAGCGCCCGGGGAGCTGTTTTTT.

On this clone itself: This CDR3 is also generated by other DNA sequences in the sample. V and J are TRBV18 and TRBJ2-7, with D unclear. Trimming took 3 bases from V and 4 from J, leaving 13 bases between them. The CDR3 is 14 amino acids. CDR1 is KGHSH and CDR2 is LQKENI in the germline V gene. CDR3 protein: CASSPRDGPYEQYF. The CDR3 DNA sequence: TGTGCCAGCTCACCTCGCGACGGGCCTTACGAGCAGTACTTC.

This clone was seen a single time. V is TRBV7-9 and J is TRBJ2-1, with TRBD1 matching 8 bases. The germline V gene encodes CDR1 SEHNR and CDR2 FQNEAQ (reference sequence). The CDR3 length is 13 residues. V shed 8 bases and J 0 bases; nucleotides not matched to a gene: 0. This CDR3 is CASGQGSYNEQFF. Here the CDR3 DNA reads TGTGCCAGCGGACAGGGCTCCTACAATGAGCAGTTCTTC.

As to this clone: The same CDR3 is also encoded by other DNA sequences in this sample. CDR3 sequence: CASSSGLIPYEQYF. Here the CDR3 DNA reads TGTGCCAGCAGCTCGGGACTGATTCCGTACGAGCAGTACTTC. This rearrangement joins TRBV7-2 to TRBJ2-7; TRBD2 is a possible D gene (6 bases). V lost 4 bases and J 4 bases, leaving 14 bases between the germline ends. The CDR3 sequence is 14 residues long. Germline V gives CDR1 SGHTA, CDR2 FQGNSA.

This clone was seen a single time. The rearrangement uses TRBV11-2 and TRBJ2-3; possibly TRBD2 for D (6 bases). The CDR3 contains 16 residues. Germline V gene lookup returns CDR1 SGHAT and CDR2 FQNNGV. Trimming pared 0 bases from V and 2 bases from J, leaving 12 bases between. The DNA of the CDR3 is TGTGCCAGCAGCTTAGAGGGCGGGATGAACACAGATACGCAGTATTTT. This codes for CASSLEGGMNTDTQYF.

The chain is built from TRBV27 and TRBJ2-7; 9 bases line up with TRBD2. This CDR3 region has 16 residues. Germline V gene sequence: CDR1 MNHEY, CDR2 SMNVEV (reference sequence). V shed 5 bases and J 2 bases; nucleotides not matched to a gene: 10. The CDR3, as DNA: TGTGCCAGCAGTCCGGGACTAGCCCGAATGGCCTACGAGCAGTACTTC. It translates to CASSPGLARMAYEQYF.

This clone was recorded a few times. This rearrangement joins TRBV5-8 to TRBJ1-1; TRBD1 matches 7 bases. There are 15 residues in the CDR3. V dropped 1 base and J dropped 4; count of bases not matched to a gene: 7. The germline V gene encodes CDR1 SGHTS and CDR2 YDEGEE. CDR3 nucleotide sequence: TGTGCCAGCAGCTTGCTCCCAGGGGGGGGCACTGAAGCTTTCTTT. The encoded protein is CASSLLPGGGTEAFF.

As concerns this clone: Mismatch with germline at one junction end may stem from a read error. Different DNA sequences within this sample yield the same CDR3. The chain recombines TRBV4-3 with TRBJ2-7, with a possible D match to TRBD1 (5 bases). CDR1 LGHNA and CDR2 YSLEER come from the germline V gene. The CDR3 has 13 residues. The CDR3 spells CTSSQDWGVEQYF. The CDR3 DNA reads TGCACCAGCAGCCAGGATTGGGGCGTCGAGCAGTACTTC.

V gene TRBV11-2 combines with J gene TRBJ2-7, with 7 bases aligning to TRBD2. The CDR3 is made up of 14 amino acids. The germline gives CDR1 SGHAT, CDR2 FQNNGV. Trimming removed 2 bases from V and 3 bases from J; junction bases left unmatched: 4. The CDR3 sequence is CASSLFPGGYEQYF. CDR3 coding DNA: TGTGCCAGCAGCTTATTCCCGGGGGGCTACGAGCAGTACTTC.

The V gene is TRBV7-9, the J gene TRBJ2-5, with 10 bases aligning to TRBD2. The CDR3 is 16 residues long. From germline, CDR1 is SEHNR and CDR2 FQNEAQ (reference sequence). J lost 3 bases, V lost 5 bases, and 9 bases had no gene match. CDR3 loop: CASSAATSGREETQYF. In DNA, the CDR3 is TGTGCCAGCAGCGCCGCGACTAGCGGGCGAGAAGAGACCCAGTACTTC.

The rearrangement uses TRBV20-1 and TRBJ2-1; D may match TRBD1 or TRBD2 (5 bases each). This CDR3 is 11 amino acids long. Germline-derived CDR1 and CDR2 are DFQATT and SNEGSKA (reference sequence). CDR3 DNA: TGCAGCGGGGACCGACACAATGAGCAGTTCTTC. It codes for CSGDRHNEQFF.

This clone has a handful of counts. This rearrangement joins TRBV4-1 to TRBJ2-5; D remains unclear. Trimming shortened V by 4 bases and J by 0 bases, and 15 bases separated the two germline ends. CDR1 and CDR2 from the germline V gene are MGHRA and YSYEKL. CDR3 length equals 16 residues. The CDR3, as DNA: TGCGCCAGCAGCCGAACCCTCTACGCGTACCAAGAGACCCAGTACTTC. Protein: CASSRTLYAYQETQYF.

As concerns this clone: This may come from a read error, since a much larger clone is one base off. This chain connects TRBV18 to TRBJ2-5; D is possibly TRBD2 (5 bases). The CDR3 sequence is 13 residues long. The ends were cut back, 5 bases at V and 0 bases at J, with 7 bases in the middle. Germline CDR1 is KGHSH and CDR2 is LQKENI. The CDR3 DNA reads as TGTGCCAGCTCATCCGGGAACCAAGAGACCCAGTACTTC. Translating gives CASSSGNQETQYF.

The gene calls are TRBV5-1 and TRBJ1-1; D is uncertain. Trimming took 0 bases from V and 1 from J, leaving 7 bases between them. The CDR3 totals 14 residues. Germline CDR1 SGHRS, CDR2 YFSETQ. CDR3 region: CASSLASWNTEAFF. CDR3 sequence (DNA): TGCGCCAGCAGCTTGGCATCGTGGAACACTGAAGCTTTCTTT. Full variable domain (outside the CDR3, taken from reference TRBV5-1 and TRBJ1-1): KAGVTQTPRYLIKTRGQQVTLSCSPISGHRSVSWYQQTPGQGLQFLFEYFSETQRNKGNFPGRFSGRQFSNSRSEMNVSTLELGDSALYLCASSLASWNTEAFFGQGTRLTVV.

This clone is medium-sized by share. Other DNA sequences in this specimen translate into the identical CDR3. The chain combines TRBV2 with TRBJ2-7, with 8 bases lining up with TRBD1. Germline CDR1 is SNHLY and CDR2 is FYNNEI. The length of the CDR3 is 14 residues. V lost 7 bases and J lost 0; bases outside the gene matches: 5. The CDR3 region has the DNA TGTGCCAGCAAACAGGGGGGTAGCTCCTACGAGCAGTACTTC. It encodes CASKQGGSSYEQYF.

Of note for this clone: Since a far larger clone is one base different, this is likely a read error. The chain employs TRBV4-1 and TRBJ2-5; D possibly corresponds to TRBD2 (6 bases). CDR1 is MGHRA and CDR2 is YSYEKL in the germline V gene. CDR3 size: 14 residues. V lost 0 bases to trimming and J lost 5 bases, with 10 bases between them. CDR3 in DNA: TGCGCCAGCAGCCAAGATGGGGAGGCGGAGACCCAGTACTTC. Protein product: CASSQDGEAETQYF.